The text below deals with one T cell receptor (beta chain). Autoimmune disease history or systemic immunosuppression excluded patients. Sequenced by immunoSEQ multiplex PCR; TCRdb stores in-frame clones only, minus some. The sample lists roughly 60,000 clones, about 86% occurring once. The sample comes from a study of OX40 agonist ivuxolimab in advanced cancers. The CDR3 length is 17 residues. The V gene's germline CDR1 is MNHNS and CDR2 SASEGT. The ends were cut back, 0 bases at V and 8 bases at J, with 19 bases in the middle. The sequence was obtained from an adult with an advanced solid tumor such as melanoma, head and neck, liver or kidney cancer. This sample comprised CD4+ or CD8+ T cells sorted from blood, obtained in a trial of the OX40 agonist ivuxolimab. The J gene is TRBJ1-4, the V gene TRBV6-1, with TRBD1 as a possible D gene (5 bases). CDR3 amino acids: CASSEALRGDPEEKLFF. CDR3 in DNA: TGTGCCAGCAGTGAAGCGCTTCGGGGGGACCCGGAGGAAAAACTGTTTTTT.